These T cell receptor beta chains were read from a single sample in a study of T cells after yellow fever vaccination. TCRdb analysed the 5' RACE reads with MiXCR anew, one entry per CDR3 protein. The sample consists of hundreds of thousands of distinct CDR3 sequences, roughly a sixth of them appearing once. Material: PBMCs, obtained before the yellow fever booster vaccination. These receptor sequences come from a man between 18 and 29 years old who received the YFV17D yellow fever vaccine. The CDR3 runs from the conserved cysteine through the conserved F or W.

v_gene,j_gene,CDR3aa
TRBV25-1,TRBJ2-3,CASSFGLDPFPDTQYF
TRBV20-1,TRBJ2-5,CSARGSRGKYF
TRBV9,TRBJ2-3,CASSVGTDTQYF
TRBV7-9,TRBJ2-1,CASSPRLAQSSYNEQFF
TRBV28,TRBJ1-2,CASSSLRTGGRGYTF
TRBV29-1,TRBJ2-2,CSVRIAWGTGELFF
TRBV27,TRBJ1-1,CASRKTGGGWNTEAFF
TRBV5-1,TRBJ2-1,CASSRGWLSGSGNEQFF
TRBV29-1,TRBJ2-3,CSVVGEQGVSTDTQYF
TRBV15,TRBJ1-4,CATGTGEDEKLFF
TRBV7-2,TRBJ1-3,CASSFYRGENTIYF
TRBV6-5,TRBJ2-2,CASSYWGRVNTGELFF
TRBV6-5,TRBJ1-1,CASSYLGAEAFF
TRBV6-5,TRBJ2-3,CASRKTSTDTQYF
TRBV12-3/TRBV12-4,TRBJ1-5,CASSFRGLSPQHF
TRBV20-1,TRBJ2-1,CSARDRGSRYNEQFF
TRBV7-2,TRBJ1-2,CASSLVGLSNYGYTF
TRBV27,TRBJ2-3,CASSSGTQRTDTQYF
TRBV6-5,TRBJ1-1,CASSYSAGNTEAFF
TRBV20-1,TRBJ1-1,CSAFPGSYTEAFF
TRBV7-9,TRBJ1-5,CASSETADGYNNQPQHF
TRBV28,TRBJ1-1,CASSLTTTEAFF